A single TCR beta chain is shown here with its context. Source study methods: Nucleated cell counts were estimated from reference gene primer amplification. Clones were sequenced by immunoSEQ multiplex PCR, and TCRdb holds only the in-frame ones, with some missing. That table gives V, J and clone size, and the DNA gave D and trimming. Of 200,000 to 300,000 clones listed, roughly 82% are singletons. The data belong to a study of blood T cell repertoires in COVID-19. The ends were cut back, 11 bases at V and 3 bases at J, with 19 bases in the middle. CDR1 is SEHNR, CDR2 FQNEAQ, per germline (reference sequence). CDR3 length: 14 amino acids.

This TCR was sampled from a woman in her 70s with acute or convalescent COVID-19. V usage is TRBV7-9 and J usage is TRBJ1-2, with D possibly being TRBD1 (6 bases). What was sequenced was peripheral blood. The CDR3 coding sequence is TGTGCCGGCAATTCCCAGACAGGTCACTATGGCTACACCTTC. Its translation is CAGNSQTGHYGYTF.